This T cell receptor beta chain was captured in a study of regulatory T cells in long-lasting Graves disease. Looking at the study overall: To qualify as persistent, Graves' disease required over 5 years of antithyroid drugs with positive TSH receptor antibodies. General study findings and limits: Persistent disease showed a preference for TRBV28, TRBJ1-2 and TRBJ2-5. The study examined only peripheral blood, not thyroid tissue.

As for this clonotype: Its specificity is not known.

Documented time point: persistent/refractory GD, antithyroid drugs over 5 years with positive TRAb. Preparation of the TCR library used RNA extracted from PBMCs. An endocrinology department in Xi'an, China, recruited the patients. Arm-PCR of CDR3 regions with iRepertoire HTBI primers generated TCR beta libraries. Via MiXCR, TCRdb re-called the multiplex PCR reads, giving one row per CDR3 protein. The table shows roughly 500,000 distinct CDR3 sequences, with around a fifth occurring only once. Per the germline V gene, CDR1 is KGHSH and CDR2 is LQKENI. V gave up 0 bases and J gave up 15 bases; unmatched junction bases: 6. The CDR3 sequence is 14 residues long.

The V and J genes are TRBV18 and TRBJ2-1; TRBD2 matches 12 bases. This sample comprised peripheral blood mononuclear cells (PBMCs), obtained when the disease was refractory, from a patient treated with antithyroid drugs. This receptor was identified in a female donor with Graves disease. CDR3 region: CASSPPALAGGPFF. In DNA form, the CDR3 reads TGTGCCAGCTCACCACCGGCTCTAGCGGGAGGGCCGTTCTTC. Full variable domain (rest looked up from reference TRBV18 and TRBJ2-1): NAGVMQNPRHLVRRRGQEARLRCSPMKGHSHVYWYRQLPEEGLKFMVYLQKENIIDESGMPKERFSAEFPKEGPSILRIQQVVRGDSAAYFCASSPPALAGGPFFGPGTRLTVL.